The present TCR beta chain was sequenced within a study of radiotherapy plus CTLA-4 blockade in lung cancer. General study results and limits: TCR clones from tumors expanded in blood after radiotherapy plus ipilimumab.

On this clone: Its antigen is undetermined.

V shed 4 bases, J shed 3 bases, and the junction held 3 bases outside the gene matches. Germline-derived CDR1 and CDR2 are SNHLY and FYNNEI. The CDR3 has 13 residues. TCRdb's table, derived via immunoSEQ multiplex PCR, lists solely in-frame clones and lacks some. The repertoire has tens of thousands of clones, around 87% of them found once; the top ten carry 15% to 20%. The chain carries TRBV2 and TRBJ2-7; 7 bases line up with TRBD1. The sequences come from peripheral blood, collected from a patient treated with radiotherapy plus ipilimumab. This clonotype was obtained from a human donor with non-small cell lung cancer that progressed on radiotherapy plus ipilimumab. CDR3 sequence reads: CASSVQGFYEQYF. The CDR3 DNA reads TGTGCCAGCAGTGTACAGGGGTTCTACGAGCAGTACTTC.